Presented here are 14 T cell receptor beta chains from one specimen sequenced in a study of T-cell reconstitution after alpha-beta-depleted transplantation in children. During its preparation, the TCRbeta library received unique molecular identifiers. TCRdb re-called the PCR reads with MiXCR, one entry per CDR3 protein. The sample shows some 490,000 distinct CDR3 sequences, approximately 13% of them seen only once. The source material was PBMCs from the stem cell graft donor, sampled from the stem cell graft. The origin of the receptors is a human donor who donated a stem cell graft to a child with combined immunodeficiency.

This clonotype was picked up a small number of times. The junction differs from germline at one of its ends, possibly a read error. J is TRBJ2-3 and V is TRBV7-7, with 7 bases identical to TRBD1. This CDR3 has 17 residues. Germline CDR1 and CDR2: SSHAT and FNYEAQ (reference sequence). CDR3 sequence reads: CASSFDAPGQQTDTQYF. The CDR3 DNA follows: TGTGCTAGCAGCTTCGACGCTCCGGGACAGCAAACAGATACGCAGTATTTT.

The rearrangement joins TRBV20-1 to TRBJ2-2, with 10 bases fitting TRBD2. CDR1 DFQATT and CDR2 SNEGSKA come from the germline V gene (reference sequence). The length of the CDR3 is 14 residues. The V gene end was trimmed by 2 bases and the J gene end by 6 bases; junction bases not matched to a gene: 3. The CDR3 nucleotides are TGCAGTGCTAGACTAGCGGGGGCCGCCGGGGAGCTGTTTTTT. This translates into CSARLAGAAGELFF.

CDR3 nucleotide sequence: TGTGCCTGGACAGATAATTCACCCCTCCACTTT. Translation: CAWTDNSPLHF. The rearrangement uses TRBV30 and TRBJ1-6; D unresolved. Trimming took 4 bases from V and 5 from J, leaving 3 bases between them. There are 11 residues in the CDR3. CDR1 is GTSNPN and CDR2 is SVGIG in the germline V gene (reference sequence).

The chain combines TRBV5-6 with TRBJ1-2, with D unresolved. The V gene's germline CDR1 is SGHDT and CDR2 YYEEEE. Trimming shortened V by 4 bases and J by 8 bases, and 21 bases separated the two germline ends. The length of the CDR3 is 15 residues. In DNA form, the CDR3 reads TGTGCCAGCAGCGGCGGGCCACTGGAGTTGCGAGGCTACACCTTC. This sequence encodes CASSGGPLELRGYTF.

This clonotype was detected many times. The DNA for the CDR3 is TGTGCCAGCAGTTACTCTGGACTAGCGGGAGATAATGAGCAGTTCTTC. This encodes CASSYSGLAGDNEQFF. The V call is TRBV6-5, the J call TRBJ2-1; 13 positions agree with TRBD2. The CDR3 is 16 residues long. From germline, CDR1 is MNHEY and CDR2 SVGAGI. Losses at the gene ends were 0 bases for V and 7 bases for J; bases not matched to a gene: 3.

This chain uses TRBV5-1 with TRBJ1-1; D is ambiguous. There are 14 residues in the CDR3. The germline V and J ends were trimmed by 4 bases and 0 bases, with 10 bases remaining between them. Germline V gene sequence: CDR1 SGHRS, CDR2 YFSETQ. CDR3 sequence (DNA): TGCGCCAGCAGCCTAAGAGCCGTGAACACTGAAGCTTTCTTT. Its translation: CASSLRAVNTEAFF. Based on the CDR3 plus reference TRBV5-1 and TRBJ1-1, the full variable domain is KAGVTQTPRYLIKTRGQQVTLSCSPISGHRSVSWYQQTPGQGLQFLFEYFSETQRNKGNFPGRFSGRQFSNSRSEMNVSTLELGDSALYLCASSLRAVNTEAFFGQGTRLTVV.

The J gene is TRBJ1-5, the V gene TRBV1. TRBV1 is flagged as a pseudogene. The CDR3 totals 18 residues. The CDR3 reads CTSSRLPGRANSNQPQHF. CDR3 DNA sequence: TGCACCAGCAGCCGATTGCCAGGACGAGCGAATAGCAATCAGCCCCAGCATTTT.

Many counts were recorded for this clonotype. CDR3 loop: CASRAQGGPGANVLTF. CDR3 bases: TGTGCCAGCAGGGCCCAGGGGGGACCTGGGGCCAACGTCCTGACTTTC. The chain uses TRBV12-3 or TRBV12-4 and TRBJ2-6; TRBD1 might be the D (7 bases). Trimming removed 6 bases from V and 2 bases from J, with 14 bases in between. The CDR3 runs to 16 residues.

This chain joins TRBV20-1 and TRBJ1-4; tentatively, D is TRBD1 (5 bases). Trimming took off 1 base at V and 7 bases at J, with 13 bases between the two ends. CDR1 DFQATT and CDR2 SNEGSKA come from the germline V gene (reference sequence). The CDR3 is made up of 14 amino acids. Here the CDR3 reads CSARGNDGGEKLFF. In DNA, the CDR3 is TGCAGTGCTAGAGGGAATGACGGGGGTGAAAAACTGTTTTTT.

The gene calls are TRBV29-1 and TRBJ1-2; perhaps TRBD1 as D (5 bases). This CDR3 spans 13 amino acids. Trimming stripped 0 bases from V and 7 bases from J, with 12 bases between. Germline loops: CDR1 SQVTM, CDR2 ANQGSEA. The CDR3 DNA reads as TGCAGCGTTGAAGATGCGGGGGGTGCTGGCTACACCTTC. Its translation: CSVEDAGGAGYTF.

The table lists this clonotype with many counts. This chain connects TRBV5-1 to TRBJ2-3; TRBD2 matches at 12 bases. Germline CDR1 is SGHRS and CDR2 is YFSETQ. The CDR3 has 17 residues. Germline trimming cut 2 bases from V and 4 bases from J; bases unmatched to any gene: 8. The CDR3 is CASSLDPGLAGPDTQYF. The CDR3 bases are TGCGCCAGCAGCTTAGACCCGGGACTAGCGGGTCCAGATACGCAGTATTTT.

This clonotype was seen a handful of times. The chain couples TRBV9 to TRBJ2-5, with TRBD1 identical over 7 bases. The germline CDR1 and CDR2 sequences are SGDLS and YYNGEE. The CDR3 spans 16 residues. Trimming removed 0 bases from V and 0 bases from J; junction bases left unmatched: 5. The CDR3 loop reads CASSVEGQTYQETQYF. CDR3 nucleotide sequence: TGTGCCAGCAGCGTAGAGGGACAGACCTACCAAGAGACCCAGTACTTC.

In this sample, this clonotype turned up a few times. V and J are TRBV19 and TRBJ2-7, with a tentative D call TRBD1 (6 bases). The V and J ends lost 3 bases and 4 bases respectively, with 10 bases between them. The CDR3 totals 13 residues. Germline lookup yields CDR1 LNHDA and CDR2 SQIVND (reference sequence). CDR3 amino acids: CASSIGQSYEQYF. In nucleotides, the CDR3 is TGTGCCAGTAGTATTGGACAGTCATACGAGCAGTACTTC.

This chain joins TRBV4-3 and TRBJ2-6; 7 nucleotides match TRBD2. CDR1 is LGHNA, CDR2 YSLEER, per germline. V lost 1 base and J lost 2; bases outside the gene matches: 8. This CDR3 spans 18 amino acids. CDR3 protein: CASSQVAGEFAGANVLTF. Written as DNA, the CDR3 is TGCGCCAGCAGCCAAGTGGCGGGAGAATTTGCTGGGGCCAACGTCCTGACTTTC.